Listed here is a single TCR beta chain. Its antigen is unknown. Trimming cost V 4 bases and J 0 bases, with 16 bases left between them. Germline loops: CDR1 LGHNA, CDR2 YSLEER. The CDR3 length is 17 residues. The data were obtained in a study of cytomegalovirus exposure and HLA in healthy donors. Whole-study findings and limits: A missense DCLRE1C variant was associated with V- and J-gene trimming of TCR beta chains in a later analysis, and an independent cohort replicated the association. In a later analysis, several top co-occurrence clusters appeared linked to parvovirus B19, influenza, CMV and Epstein-Barr virus.

The PCR ran on 60 Vbeta and 13 Jbeta primers. Sequencing used immunoSEQ multiplex PCR; TCRdb keeps in-frame clones, though not all of them. Reported are roughly 71,000 clones; the ten largest clones contain less than 5.5%. The V gene is TRBV4-3, the J gene TRBJ1-3; no clear D. The sequence derives from a woman aged 40-49 years in good health and CMV-seropositive. Sequencing used PBMCs. CDR3 nucleotide sequence: TGCGCCAGCAGCCCAGAAATCGGGAGGAGCTCTGGAAACACCATATATTTT. Translating it yields CASSPEIGRSSGNTIYF.